A selection of T cell receptor beta chains follows, all from one sample in a study of T cells in Graves' hyperthyroidism and ophthalmopathy. Via MiXCR, TCRdb re-called the multiplex PCR reads, giving one row per CDR3 protein. The sample yields around 250,000 distinct CDR3 sequences, more than 14% seen once. The sequenced sample was blood. The receptors here all came from a middle-aged woman with Graves' hyperthyroidism that later progressed to Graves' ophthalmopathy. Both conserved end residues are part of each CDR3. The D gene is left open where the match is weak. Clone size appears in some rows only: once, few, many, or a class for an expanded clone.

TRBV7-8,many,TRBJ1-2,TRBD1,TGTGCCAGCAGCTTTAGCCCCGGACAGGTTCCAGCTAACTATGGCTACACCTTC,CASSFSPGQVPANYGYTF
TRBV30,many,TRBJ1-1,-,TGTGCCTGGAGTGTAGAACAGGGAGAAGCTTTCTTT,CAWSVEQGEAFF
TRBV9,many,TRBJ2-2,-,TGTGCCAGCAGCGTAGGAAGGACAGGGCGTAGACTAGCAGAGAACACCGGGGAGCTGTTTTTT,CASSVGRTGRRLAENTGELFF
TRBV19,many,TRBJ1-1,TRBD1,TGTGCCAGTAACAGGGGCACTGAAGCTTTCTTT,CASNRGTEAFF
TRBV2,many,TRBJ2-5,-,TGTGCCAGCAGGGAGGTTTTCCGCCAAGGGACCCAGTACTTC,CASREVFRQGTQYF
TRBV4-1,many,TRBJ2-3,-,TGCGCCAGCAGCCCTGGGCCTTCAGTGGGCACAGATACGCAGTATTTT,CASSPGPSVGTDTQYF
TRBV27,many,TRBJ2-5,-,TGTGCCAGCAGTTTGGGCCCAGGGGTGAGCGAGACCCAGTACTTC,CASSLGPGVSETQYF
TRBV19,few,TRBJ2-1,-,TGTGCCAGTAGTAAGTCGCGGGACAATGAGCAGTTCTTC,CASSKSRDNEQFF
TRBV28,many,TRBJ1-5,-,TGTGCCAGCAGTTTACAGGGGCAGCGGTATCAGCCCCAGCATTTT,CASSLQGQRYQPQHF
TRBV15,many,TRBJ2-7,TRBD2,TGTGCCACCAGCATAAAGCGGGAGTCAGGCTACGAGCAGTACTTC,CATSIKRESGYEQYF
TRBV5-1,-,TRBJ2-7,-,TGCGCCAGCAGCTTTGGGGGTTACTACGAGCAGTACTTC,CASSFGGYYEQYF
TRBV9,-,TRBJ2-5,-,TGTGCCAGCAGCGTAGGTGGGGGCCAAGAGACCCAGTACTTC,CASSVGGGQETQYF
TRBV7-9,-,TRBJ2-7,-,TGTGCCAGCAGCTTAAAAAGTATGCCAGGGGTCCCACCTATGGGCTACGAGCAGTACTTC,CASSLKSMPGVPPMGYEQYF
TRBV5-6,few,TRBJ2-7,TRBD1,TGTGCCAGCAGCTTCGGGACAGGGGCCTTTTCCTACGAGCAGTACTTC,CASSFGTGAFSYEQYF
TRBV2,-,TRBJ2-1,TRBD2,TGTGCCAGCAGTTGGACTAGCGGGACTAATGAGCAGTTCTTC,CASSWTSGTNEQFF
TRBV10-1,many,TRBJ2-5,TRBD2,TGCGCCAGCAGTGTAGACCCTAGCGGGACCCAGTACTTC,CASSVDPSGTQYF
TRBV28,many,TRBJ1-5,-,TGTGCCAGCAGTCCCTGGGAGACAGGTAATCAGCCCCAGCATTTT,CASSPWETGNQPQHF
TRBV30,many,TRBJ1-6,-,TGTGCCTGGGGAAACAAGTGGCCCCCCAGTGCGATGCCCCTCCACTTT,CAWGNKWPPSAMPLHF
TRBV19,many,TRBJ2-3,-,TGTGCCAGTAGTCCCTGGAAGGAGAAAAGGATCACAGATACGCAGTATTTT,CASSPWKEKRITDTQYF
TRBV28,many,TRBJ2-1,-,TGTGCCAGCAGTCCCCCCTCGGGCAATGAGCAGTTCTTC,CASSPPSGNEQFF
TRBV28,many,TRBJ1-5,-,TGTGCCAGCAGTTTAGAGGACGCGGGGAATGGGCAGCCCCAGCATTTT,CASSLEDAGNGQPQHF
TRBV4-2,-,TRBJ2-3,-,TGTGCCAGCAGCCAAGAAGGACCCAGCACAGATACGCAGTATTTT,CASSQEGPSTDTQYF